This TCR beta chain was recovered during a study of cytomegalovirus exposure and HLA in healthy donors. Study summary: An earlier analysis found some 100 million unique TCR beta sequences from 150 million to 200 million T cells. Unique TCRs numbering some 93 million, obtained from HLA-typed donors, made up an early data release. Study conclusions and caveats: It was approximately 150 TCR beta chains that were listed as cytomegalovirus-associated.

A word on this clone: Its matching antigen is unknown.

V was pared by 11 bases and J by 0 bases, with 8 bases between. Germline assignment: CDR1 LNHDA and CDR2 SQIVND (reference sequence). The CDR3 has 12 amino acids. The PCR used 60 Vbeta and 13 Jbeta primers. Sequencing used immunoSEQ multiplex PCR; TCRdb keeps in-frame clones, though not all of them. The table records 150,000 to 200,000 clones, just over 70% of them present only once. The chain joins TRBV19 to TRBJ1-5; D is undetermined. Material: PBMCs. This sequence was found in a man between 18 and 29 years old in good health and CMV-seropositive. The CDR3 region has the DNA TGTGCCTCCGGGAATAGCAATCAGCCCCAGCATTTT. It yields the protein CASGNSNQPQHF.